Listed below are T cell receptor beta chains from one sample, sequenced in a study of CD8 T cells in ankylosing spondylitis. Each CDR3 protein is one row after TCRdb ran MiXCR on the 5' RACE reads. The sample contains roughly 350,000 distinct CDR3 sequences, 8% of which appear only once. The sequenced material came from blood, either unsorted or a sorted T cell fraction (not recorded which). The receptors derive from a male donor with ankylosing spondylitis. The CDR3 runs from the conserved cysteine through the conserved F or W. The D gene is left open where the match is weak. Size values are once, few and many counts, or a class for expanded clones, and some rows have none.

clone_size: many; j_call: TRBJ1-2; d_call: TRBD1; v_call: TRBV2; cdr3_nt: TGTGCCAGCAGTCTCGACAGGGGGCTTAACTATGGCTACACCTTC; cdr3_aa: CASSLDRGLNYGYTF
clone_size: few; j_call: TRBJ2-7; d_call: -; v_call: TRBV12-3/TRBV12-4; cdr3_nt: TGTGCCAGCAGTTTTGTCAGGGGCCGCTCCTACGAGCAGTACTTC; cdr3_aa: CASSFVRGRSYEQYF
clone_size: -; j_call: TRBJ1-3; d_call: TRBD1; v_call: TRBV5-1; cdr3_nt: TGCGCCAGCAGCTTGACGCTGGGACAGCTAAGCTCTGGAAACACCATATATTTT; cdr3_aa: CASSLTLGQLSSGNTIYF
clone_size: many; j_call: TRBJ2-2; d_call: TRBD2; v_call: TRBV28; cdr3_nt: TGTGCCAGCAGTTTAGGACTAGCGGGAGCCGGGGAGCTGTTTTTT; cdr3_aa: CASSLGLAGAGELFF
clone_size: many; j_call: TRBJ2-7; d_call: -; v_call: TRBV12-3/TRBV12-4; cdr3_nt: TGTGCCAGCAGTTTAGCAGGAGGGGAGCAGTACTTC; cdr3_aa: CASSLAGGEQYF
clone_size: -; j_call: TRBJ1-1; d_call: -; v_call: TRBV6-1; cdr3_nt: TGTGCCAGCAGGCCCCGGGGGGAATTTGCTTTCTTT; cdr3_aa: CASRPRGEFAFF
clone_size: -; j_call: TRBJ2-5; d_call: -; v_call: TRBV7-2; cdr3_nt: TGTGCCAGCAGCCCCGACTCCGGATCGCGCCAAGAGACCCAGTACTTC; cdr3_aa: CASSPDSGSRQETQYF
clone_size: few; j_call: TRBJ1-2; d_call: -; v_call: TRBV19; cdr3_nt: TGTGCTCCGTCAGGGTTCCATGGCTACACCTTC; cdr3_aa: CAPSGFHGYTF
clone_size: -; j_call: TRBJ2-5; d_call: TRBD2; v_call: TRBV12-3/TRBV12-4; cdr3_nt: TGTGCCAGCAGTTTATATTTGGGTAGCGGGAGGGTCTGGGAGACCCAGTACTTC; cdr3_aa: CASSLYLGSGRVWETQYF
clone_size: few; j_call: TRBJ2-1; d_call: TRBD2; v_call: TRBV3-1; cdr3_nt: TGTGCCAGCAGCCAAGATAGGGGTAGCGGGAGGGTCCCCTTCGGTGAGCAGTTCTTC; cdr3_aa: CASSQDRGSGRVPFGEQFF